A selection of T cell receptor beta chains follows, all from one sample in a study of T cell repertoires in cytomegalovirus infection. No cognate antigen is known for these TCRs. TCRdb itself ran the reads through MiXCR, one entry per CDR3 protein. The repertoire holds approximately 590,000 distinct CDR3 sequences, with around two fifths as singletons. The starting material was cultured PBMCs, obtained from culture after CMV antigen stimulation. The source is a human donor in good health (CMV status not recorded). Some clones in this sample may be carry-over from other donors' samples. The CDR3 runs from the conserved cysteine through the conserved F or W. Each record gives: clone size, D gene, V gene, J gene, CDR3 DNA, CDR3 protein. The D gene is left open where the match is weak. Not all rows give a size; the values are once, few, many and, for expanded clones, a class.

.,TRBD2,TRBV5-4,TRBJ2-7,TGTGCCAGCAGCAGGACTAGAAGAGCCGAGCAGTACTTC,CASSRTRRAEQYF
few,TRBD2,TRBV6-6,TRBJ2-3,TGTGCCAGCAGCCGCGGGACTAGCGGGGGGGGGGGGACAGATACGCAGTATTTT,CASSRGTSGGGGTDTQYF
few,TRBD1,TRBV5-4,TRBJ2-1,TGTGCCAGCAGCTTGGGGACAGGGGTTAATGAGCAGTTCTTC,CASSLGTGVNEQFF
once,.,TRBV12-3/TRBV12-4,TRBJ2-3,TGTGCCAGCAGCAACACCTTACAGGCTCCTAGGGGCACAGATACGCAGTATTTT,CASSNTLQAPRGTDTQYF
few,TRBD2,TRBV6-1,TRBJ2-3,TGTGCCACCACCCTGGACCAAACTAGCGGGGGCACAGATACGCAGTATTTT,CATTLDQTSGGTDTQYF
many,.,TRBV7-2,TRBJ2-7,TGTGCCAGCAGCCCTTTATCGGGACTCCTCTACGAGCAGTACTTC,CASSPLSGLLYEQYF
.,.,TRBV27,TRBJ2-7,TGTGCCAGCACGCCACCCTACAGGCCCTTTGAGCAGTACTTC,CASTPPYRPFEQYF
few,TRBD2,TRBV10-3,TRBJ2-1,TGTGCCATCAGTGAGAGGCTAGCGGGTTCCTACAATGAGCAGTTCTTC,CAISERLAGSYNEQFF
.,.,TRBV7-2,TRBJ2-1,TGTGCCAGCAGCTTAGGGGACCGGGACTGGAGCTCCTACAATGAGCAGTTCTTC,CASSLGDRDWSSYNEQFF
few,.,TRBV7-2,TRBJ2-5,TGTGCCAGCAGCTTAGTCAGGGATGAGACCCAGTACTTC,CASSLVRDETQYF
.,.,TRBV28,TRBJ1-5,TGTGCCAGCAGAGGCAGGTATAGCAATCAGCCCCAGCATTTT,CASRGRYSNQPQHF
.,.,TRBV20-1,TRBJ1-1,TGCAGTGCTAAAGAAAACACTGAAGCTTTCTTT,CSAKENTEAFF
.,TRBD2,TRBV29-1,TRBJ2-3,TGCAGCGGGGATACGGGAGGTACAGATACGCAGTATTTT,CSGDTGGTDTQYF
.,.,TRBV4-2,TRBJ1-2,TGTGCCAGCAGCCAGTCTTTTTATGGCTACACCTTC,CASSQSFYGYTF
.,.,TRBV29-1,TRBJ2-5,TGCAGCGTTGAAACTAGGACAGGCATCGGGAGGGCCCAGTACTTC,CSVETRTGIGRAQYF
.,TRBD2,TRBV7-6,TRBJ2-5,TGTGCCAGCAGCTCGGGACTAGCGGGAGGCATGCGAAACGCAGGGACCCAGTACTTC,CASSSGLAGGMRNAGTQYF
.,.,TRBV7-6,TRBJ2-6,TGTGCCAGCAGCTTAGGGGTCAGGATAAGCTCTGGGGCCAACGTCCTGACTTTC,CASSLGVRISSGANVLTF
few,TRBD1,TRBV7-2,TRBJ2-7,TGTGCCAGCAGCTTAGCGTTAGGGGGCTGGGACGAGCAGTACTTC,CASSLALGGWDEQYF
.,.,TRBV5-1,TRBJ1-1,TGCGCCAGCAGCTTGTTTGAGGGTTCCGACACTGAAGCTTTCTTT,CASSLFEGSDTEAFF
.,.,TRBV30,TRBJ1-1,TGTGCCTGGCAGATGGTAAACATGAACACTGAAGCTTTCTTT,CAWQMVNMNTEAFF
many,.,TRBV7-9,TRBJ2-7,TGTGCCAGCAGCTTAGCCCTCTATGAGCAGTACTTC,CASSLALYEQYF
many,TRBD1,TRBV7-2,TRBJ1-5,TGTGCCAGCAGCTTCGGACAGGGCAATCAGCCCCAGCATTTT,CASSFGQGNQPQHF
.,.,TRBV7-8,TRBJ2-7,TGTGCCAGCAGCTTAATTTTGGATGTGGACGAGCAGTACTTC,CASSLILDVDEQYF
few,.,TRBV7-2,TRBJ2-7,TGTGCCAGCAGCTTGACTTCCGAACCAGCCTACGAGCAGTACTTC,CASSLTSEPAYEQYF
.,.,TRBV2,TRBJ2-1,TGTGCCAGCCAATTGGGACGGGGGCTCAATGAGCAGTTCTTC,CASQLGRGLNEQFF
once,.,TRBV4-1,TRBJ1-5,TGCGCCAGCAGCCGCTGGGGGGGCGGCAATCAGCCCCAGCATTTT,CASSRWGGGNQPQHF
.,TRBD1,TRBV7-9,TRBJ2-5,TGTGCCAGCAGCTTAGACAGGGGGACATTCCCCTCCTTTCGGACCCAGTACTTC,CASSLDRGTFPSFRTQYF
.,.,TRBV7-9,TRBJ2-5,TGTGCCAGCAGCTGGCTCACAGGCATGGGAGAGACCCAGTACTTC,CASSWLTGMGETQYF
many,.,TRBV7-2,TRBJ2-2,TGTGCCAGCAGCTTACAGGGTATCGGGGAGCTGTTTTTT,CASSLQGIGELFF
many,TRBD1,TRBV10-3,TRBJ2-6,TGTGCCATCAGAGATTATGGGGACAGGGCCTCTGGGGCCAACGTCCTGACTTTC,CAIRDYGDRASGANVLTF
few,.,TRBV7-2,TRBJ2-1,TGTGCCAGCAGCTTATTCATGTCCGATGAGCAGTTCTTC,CASSLFMSDEQFF
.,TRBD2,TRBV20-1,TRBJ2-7,TGCAGTGCAGGCGGGACTAGCGGGGGGTACGAGCAGTACTTC,CSAGGTSGGYEQYF
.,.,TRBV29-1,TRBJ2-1,TGCAGCGTTCTGAGGGACTGGCCGGATGAGCAGTTCTTC,CSVLRDWPDEQFF
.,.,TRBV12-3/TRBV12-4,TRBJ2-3,TGTGCCAGCAGATCGGGGTCAGATACGCAGTATTTT,CASRSGSDTQYF
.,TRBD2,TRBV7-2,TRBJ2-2,TGTGGGGGGGGGAACACCGGGGAGCTGTTTTTT,CGGGNTGELFF
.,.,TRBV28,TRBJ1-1,TGTGCCAGCAGCTTCAAAGGCTCCAACACTGAAGCTTTCTTT,CASSFKGSNTEAFF
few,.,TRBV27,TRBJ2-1,TGTGCCAGCAGTTTATCGGAAGGGCTAATTGAAGATGAGCAGTTCTTC,CASSLSEGLIEDEQFF